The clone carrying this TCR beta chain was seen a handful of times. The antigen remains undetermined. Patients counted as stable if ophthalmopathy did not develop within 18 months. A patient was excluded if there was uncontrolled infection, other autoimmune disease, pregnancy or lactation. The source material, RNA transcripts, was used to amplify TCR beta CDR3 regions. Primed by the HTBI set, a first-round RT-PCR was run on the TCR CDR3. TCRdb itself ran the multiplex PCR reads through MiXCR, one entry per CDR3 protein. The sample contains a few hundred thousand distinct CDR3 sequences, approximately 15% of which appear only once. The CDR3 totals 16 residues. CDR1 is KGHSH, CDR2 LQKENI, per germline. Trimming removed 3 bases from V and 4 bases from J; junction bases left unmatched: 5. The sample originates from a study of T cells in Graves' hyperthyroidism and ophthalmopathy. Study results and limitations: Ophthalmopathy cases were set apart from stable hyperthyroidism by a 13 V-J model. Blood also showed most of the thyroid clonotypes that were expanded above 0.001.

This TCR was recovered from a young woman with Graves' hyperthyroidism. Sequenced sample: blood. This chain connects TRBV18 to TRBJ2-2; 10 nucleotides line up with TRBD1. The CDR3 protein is CASSPGTGDITGELFF. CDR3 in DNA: TGTGCCAGCTCACCTGGGACAGGGGATATCACCGGGGAGCTGTTTTTT. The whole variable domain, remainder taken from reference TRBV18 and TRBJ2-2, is NAGVMQNPRHLVRRRGQEARLRCSPMKGHSHVYWYRQLPEEGLKFMVYLQKENIIDESGMPKERFSAEFPKEGPSILRIQQVVRGDSAAYFCASSPGTGDITGELFFGEGSRLTVL.